These 14 T cell receptor beta chains were all obtained from the same sample, sequenced in a study of cytomegalovirus exposure and HLA in healthy donors. Researchers ran the PCR with 60 Vbeta and 13 Jbeta primers. TCRdb keeps only in-frame clones here, not all; method: immunoSEQ multiplex PCR. The sample lists about 160,000 clones, 82% occurring once. Sequencing used PBMCs. Receptors originate from a girl aged 10-17 years in good health and CMV-seropositive.

V gene TRBV5-4 combines with J gene TRBJ2-7, with D perhaps TRBD1 (5 bases). Germline CDR1 is SGHNT and CDR2 is YYREEE (reference sequence). This CDR3 is built from 14 residues. V lost 0 bases and J 0 bases, leaving 7 bases between the germline ends. The CDR3, as DNA: TGTGCCAGCAGCTTGGGACAGTTCTCCTACGAGCAGTACTTC. As protein: CASSLGQFSYEQYF.

V usage is TRBV25-1 and J usage is TRBJ2-1, with D perhaps matching TRBD2 (5 bases). CDR3 length: 15 residues. Between the trimmed V and J ends, which lost 9 bases and 0 bases, there was a span of 15 bases. The germline CDR1 and CDR2 sequences are MGHDK and SYGVNS. The CDR3 protein is CASMERISSYNEQFF. CDR3 nucleotides: TGTGCCAGTATGGAGCGGATCAGCTCCTACAATGAGCAGTTCTTC.

The chain recombines TRBV5-1 with TRBJ2-7; 10 positions agree with TRBD1. The V segment lost 9 bases and the J segment 2 bases; nucleotides outside the gene matches: 8. This CDR3 contains 14 residues. Germline V lookup: CDR1 SGHRS, CDR2 YFSETQ. The CDR3 bases are TGCGCCACCTCTAGGACAGGGGGTCCCTACGAGCAGTACTTC. It yields the protein CATSRTGGPYEQYF.

This chain uses TRBV5-1 with TRBJ2-7, with 10 bases aligning to TRBD2. The CDR3 is 14 residues long. With V trimmed by 3 bases and J by 2 bases, 2 bases remained unmatched. Germline values: CDR1 SGHRS, CDR2 YFSETQ. In DNA form, the CDR3 reads TGCGCCAGCAGCTCTAGCGGGAGCCCCTACGAGCAGTACTTC. Amino acid sequence: CASSSSGSPYEQYF.

The rearrangement uses TRBV4-1 and TRBJ2-3; 9 bases align to TRBD2. Germline trimming cut 6 bases from V and 2 bases from J; bases unmatched to any gene: 6. The length of the CDR3 is 15 residues. CDR1 is MGHRA, CDR2 YSYEKL, per germline. The CDR3 reads CASRPSGTYTDTQYF. The CDR3 region has the DNA TGCGCCAGCAGACCTAGCGGGACCTACACAGATACGCAGTATTTT.

The J gene is TRBJ1-1, the V gene TRBV2; TRBD1 might be the D (6 bases). With 6 bases removed from V and 0 bases from J, the gap between germline ends came to 20 bases. CDR1 is SNHLY, CDR2 FYNNEI, per germline. This CDR3 spans 17 amino acids. The CDR3 protein is CASRATGSGLVNTEAFF. In DNA, the CDR3 is TGTGCCAGCAGGGCTACAGGGTCGGGGCTTGTGAACACTGAAGCTTTCTTT.

The chain joins TRBV5-1 to TRBJ2-1; 8 bases fit TRBD2. CDR1 and CDR2 from the germline V gene are SGHRS and YFSETQ. The CDR3 consists of 14 residues. The V segment lost 2 bases and the J segment 4 bases; nucleotides outside the gene matches: 2. The CDR3: CASSFSGAYNEQFF. DNA of the CDR3: TGCGCCAGCAGCTTTAGCGGGGCATACAATGAGCAGTTCTTC.

This clone was recorded once. Here the CDR3 DNA reads TGTGCCAGCAGTGACCGCAGGGACAGCCACCGGGGTCGGCAGCCCCAGCATTTT. This gives the protein CASSDRRDSHRGRQPQHF. The chain employs TRBV28 and TRBJ1-5; the match to TRBD1 covers 7 bases. The junction had 20 bases not matched to a gene; V was cut back by 5 bases and J by 7 bases. Germline assignment: CDR1 MDHEN and CDR2 SYDVKM. The CDR3 spans 18 residues.

This clone appeared a few times. V is TRBV28 and J is TRBJ1-2; D possibly corresponds to TRBD1 (6 bases). V dropped 6 bases and J dropped 4 bases, with 15 bases sitting between them. Per the germline V gene, CDR1 is MDHEN and CDR2 is SYDVKM. The CDR3 is 14 amino acids. The CDR3 nucleotides read TGTGCCAGCAGCATACAGGGACCTAGCTATGGCTACACCTTC. Translating gives CASSIQGPSYGYTF.

This chain links TRBV19 with TRBJ1-1; TRBD1 is a possible D gene (5 bases). This CDR3 has 19 amino acids. V dropped 2 bases and J dropped 0 bases, with 22 bases sitting between them. Germline V gene sequence: CDR1 LNHDA, CDR2 SQIVND (reference sequence). CDR3 in DNA: TGTGCCAGTAGTATAATACGACAGAGGACCCCCACCATGAACACTGAAGCTTTCTTT. This translates into CASSIIRQRTPTMNTEAFF.

The chain links TRBV6-5 to TRBJ2-7; no clear D gene. Germline CDR1 and CDR2: MNHEY and SVGAGI. V was trimmed by 7 bases and J by 0 bases, leaving 16 bases between them. The CDR3 has 15 residues. The CDR3 nucleotides are TGTGCCAGCACTTCCACGACTCTGGACTCCTACGAGCAGTACTTC. This sequence encodes CASTSTTLDSYEQYF.

V gene TRBV5-1 combines with J gene TRBJ2-7, with TRBD2 identical over 13 bases. The CDR3 sequence is 19 residues long. Germline V CDR1 and CDR2: SGHRS, YFSETQ. With V trimmed by 0 bases and J by 3 bases, 12 bases remained unmatched. In DNA, the CDR3 is TGCGCCAGCAGCTTGGCTTTCGGGACTAGCGGGATGCGATTCTACGAGCAGTACTTC. Amino acid sequence: CASSLAFGTSGMRFYEQYF.

Only one count was recorded for this clone. The rearrangement links TRBV5-6 to TRBJ1-6; weak D call: TRBD1 (5 bases). The germline CDR1 and CDR2 sequences are SGHDT and YYEEEE. V was cut by 0 bases and J by 15 bases, with 16 bases left in between. The CDR3 spans 14 residues. CDR3 nucleotides: TGTGCCAGCAGCTTGGCGCGGGGCCAGGATATCCTCCACTTT. This sequence encodes CASSLARGQDILHF. Full variable domain (remainder filled in from reference TRBV5-6 and TRBJ1-6): DAGVTQSPTHLIKTRGQQVTLRCSPKSGHDTVSWYQQALGQGPQFIFQYYEEEERQRGNFPDRFSGHQFPNYSSELNVNALLLGDSALYLCASSLARGQDILHFGNGTRLTVT.

J is TRBJ2-1 and V is TRBV9; 8 positions agree with TRBD2. V shed 0 bases, J shed 9 bases, and the junction held 5 bases outside the gene matches. The germline CDR1 and CDR2 sequences are SGDLS and YYNGEE. The CDR3 consists of 14 residues. CDR3 region: CASSVAGGRGEQFF. CDR3 nucleotides: TGTGCCAGCAGCGTAGCGGGAGGGCGGGGTGAGCAGTTCTTC.